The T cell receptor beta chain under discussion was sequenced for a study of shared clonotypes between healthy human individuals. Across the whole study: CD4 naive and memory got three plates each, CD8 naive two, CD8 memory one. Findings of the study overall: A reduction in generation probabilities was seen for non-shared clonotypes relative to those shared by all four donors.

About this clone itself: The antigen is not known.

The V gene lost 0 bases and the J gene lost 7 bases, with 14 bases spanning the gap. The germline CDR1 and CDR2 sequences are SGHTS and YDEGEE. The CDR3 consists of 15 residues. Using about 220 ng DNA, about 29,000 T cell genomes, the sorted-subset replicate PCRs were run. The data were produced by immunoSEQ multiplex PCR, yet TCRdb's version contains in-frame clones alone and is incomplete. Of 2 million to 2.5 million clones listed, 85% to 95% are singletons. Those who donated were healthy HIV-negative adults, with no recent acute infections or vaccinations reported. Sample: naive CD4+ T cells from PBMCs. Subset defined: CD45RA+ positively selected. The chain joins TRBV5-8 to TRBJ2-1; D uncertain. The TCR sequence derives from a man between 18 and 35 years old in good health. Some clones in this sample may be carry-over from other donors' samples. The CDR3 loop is CASSLAEVIRNEQFF. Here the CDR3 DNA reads TGTGCCAGCAGCTTGGCCGAGGTTATCAGAAATGAGCAGTTCTTC. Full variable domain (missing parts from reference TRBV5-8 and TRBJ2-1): EAGVTQSPTHLIKTRGQQATLRCSPISGHTSVYWYQQALGLGLQFLLWYDEGEERNRGNFPPRFSGRQFPNYSSELNVNALELEDSALYLCASSLAEVIRNEQFFGPGTRLTVL.